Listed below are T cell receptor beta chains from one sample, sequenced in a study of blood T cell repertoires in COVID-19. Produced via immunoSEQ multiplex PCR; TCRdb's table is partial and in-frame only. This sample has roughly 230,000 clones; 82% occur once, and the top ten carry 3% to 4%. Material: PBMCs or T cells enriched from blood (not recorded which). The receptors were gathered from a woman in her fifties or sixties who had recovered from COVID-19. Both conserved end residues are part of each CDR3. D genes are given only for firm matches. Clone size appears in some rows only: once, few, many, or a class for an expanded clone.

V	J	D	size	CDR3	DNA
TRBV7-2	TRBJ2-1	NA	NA	CASTIVGLAHNEQFF	TGTGCCAGCACCATAGTGGGACTTGCTCACAATGAGCAGTTCTTC
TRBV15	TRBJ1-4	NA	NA	CATSRGLGGRSEKLFF	TGTGCCACCAGCAGAGGTTTGGGGGGACGAAGTGAAAAACTGTTTTTT
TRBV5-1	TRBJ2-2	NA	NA	CASSLRLGDGGELFF	TGCGCCAGCAGCTTGCGTCTCGGGGATGGCGGGGAGCTGTTTTTT
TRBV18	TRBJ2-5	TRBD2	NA	CASSPLAGGKETQYF	TGTGCCAGCTCACCCCTAGCGGGGGGTAAAGAGACCCAGTACTTC
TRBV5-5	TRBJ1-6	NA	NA	CASSLGGLTGSPLHF	TGTGCCAGCAGCTTGGGAGGGTTGACCGGTTCACCCCTCCACTTT
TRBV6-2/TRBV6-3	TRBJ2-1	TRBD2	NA	CASSYFRGGSYNEQFF	TGTGCCAGCAGTTACTTTCGGGGGGGCTCCTACAATGAGCAGTTCTTC
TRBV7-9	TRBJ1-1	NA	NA	CASSFIERTEAFF	TGTGCCAGCAGCTTCATAGAGAGGACTGAAGCTTTCTTT
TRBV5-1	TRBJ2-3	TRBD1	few	CASSIRDSRTDTQYF	TGCGCCAGCAGCATCCGGGACAGTAGGACAGATACGCAGTATTTT
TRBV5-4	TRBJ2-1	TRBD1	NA	CASSFGTGRVNEQFF	TGTGCCAGCAGCTTTGGGACAGGGAGGGTCAATGAGCAGTTCTTC
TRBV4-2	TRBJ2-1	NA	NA	CASSQTDSYNEQFF	TGTGCCAGCAGCCAAACCGACAGCTACAATGAGCAGTTCTTC
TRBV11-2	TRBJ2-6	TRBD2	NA	CASSPRRGGSSGANVLTF	TGTGCCAGCAGCCCGCGGAGGGGAGGGAGCTCTGGGGCCAACGTCCTGACTTTC
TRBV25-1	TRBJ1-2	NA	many	CASSGNSYGYTF	TGTGCCAGCAGTGGCAACAGCTATGGCTACACCTTC
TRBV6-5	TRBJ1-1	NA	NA	CASSYSGRGDTEAFF	TGTGCCAGCAGTTACTCGGGCAGGGGTGACACTGAAGCTTTCTTT
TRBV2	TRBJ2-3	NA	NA	CASSPQGTSTDTQYF	TGTGCCAGCAGCCCACAGGGAACGAGCACAGATACGCAGTATTTT
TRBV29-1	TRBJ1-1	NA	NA	CSVKVGGLNTEAFF	TGCAGCGTTAAGGTCGGGGGTCTGAACACTGAAGCTTTCTTT
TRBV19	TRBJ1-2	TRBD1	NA	CASSKTEGQGYGYTF	TGTGCCAGTAGTAAAACGGAGGGACAGGGGTACGGCTACACCTTC
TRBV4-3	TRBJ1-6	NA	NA	CASSQDIMGVNSYNSPLHF	TGCGCCAGCAGCCAAGATATAATGGGAGTAAACTCCTATAATTCACCCCTCCACTTT
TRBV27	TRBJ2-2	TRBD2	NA	CASSIIAGGNTGELFF	TGTGCCAGCAGTATCATAGCGGGGGGGAACACCGGGGAGCTGTTTTTT
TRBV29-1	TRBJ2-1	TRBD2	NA	CSSGRNEQFF	TGCAGTAGCGGGAGAAATGAGCAGTTCTTC
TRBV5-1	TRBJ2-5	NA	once	CASSLQGSSGETQYF	TGCGCCAGCAGCCTACAGGGTTCGAGCGGAGAGACCCAGTACTTC
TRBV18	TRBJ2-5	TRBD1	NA	CASSLSGGTGRETQYF	TGTGCCAGCTCCCTGTCAGGCGGGACAGGGAGGGAGACCCAGTACTTC
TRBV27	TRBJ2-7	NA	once	CASSPLTETYEQYF	TGTGCCAGCAGTCCTCTTACAGAAACCTACGAGCAGTACTTC
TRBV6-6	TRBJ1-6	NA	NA	CASRSPTSSYNSPLHF	TGTGCCAGCAGAAGCCCCACGAGCTCCTATAATTCACCCCTCCACTTT